This TCR beta chain was found in a study of CD8+CD57+ T cells in acquired aplastic anemia. Study in general: Mean DNA quantity obtained from sorted CD4+ and CD8+ cells was approximately 3 ug.

The template for TCR beta VDJ and CDR3 sequence profiling was genomic DNA. Each CDR3 protein gets one entry after TCRdb re-called the reads with MiXCR. The sample lists around 500,000 distinct CDR3 sequences; over 25% were seen once. There are many counts of this clonotype. An expansion of CD8+CD57+ cells by flow cytometry had been shown in patients chosen for sequencing. Trimming took 5 bases from V and 5 from J; bases not matched to a gene: 6. The CDR3 length is 14 residues. In germline, CDR1 is DFQATT, CDR2 SNEGSKA (reference sequence). This receptor was identified in a human donor with aplastic anemia. Source material: sorted CD4+, CD8+, or CD8+CD57+ T cells (not recorded which) from PBMCs. V gene TRBV20-1 combines with J gene TRBJ1-5; 10 nucleotides agree with TRBD1. CDR3 DNA: TGCAGTGCTTCCCGGGACAGGGGATATCAGCCCCAGCATTTT. Translated, it gives CSASRDRGYQPQHF.